This T cell receptor (beta chain) was profiled in a study of T cell changes during pregnancy in multiple sclerosis. This clone showed up just once. TCRdb's table, derived via immunoSEQ multiplex PCR, lists solely in-frame clones and lacks some. The sample has about 48,000 clones; roughly 92% are singletons. Sample: CD4+ T cells from peripheral blood mononuclear cells, taken in the second trimester of pregnancy. This TCR was sampled from a female donor in good health, enrolled as a control in a pregnancy study.

CDR3 sequence reads: CASSEALVGEQFF. In nucleotides, the CDR3 is TGTGCCAGCAGTGAAGCGCTTGTCGGTGAGCAGTTCTTC. The gene calls are TRBV6-1 and TRBJ2-1, with unresolved D. From germline, CDR1 is MNHNS and CDR2 SASEGT. The CDR3 has 13 amino acids. Trimming shortened V by 0 bases and J by 9 bases, and 9 bases separated the two germline ends.